The source of this TCR beta chain is a study of Graves' ophthalmopathy and Graves' hyperthyroidism (dated by TCRdb to the late 2010s). Some background on the complete study: A patient counted as having stable hyperthyroidism if there was no progression to ophthalmopathy within 18 months of follow-up. Once sampling was done, hyperthyroidism patients were given methimazole at a starting dose of 30 mg daily, while ophthalmopathy patients were given high-dose intravenous methylprednisolone. In total, 135 blood samples were TCR-sequenced: approximately 40 ophthalmopathy, some 75 hyperthyroidism and roughly 17 hyperthyroidism-to-ophthalmopathy patients. To explore V-J signatures distinguishing ophthalmopathy from hyperthyroidism, a discovery set of roughly 100 patients (fewer than 45 ophthalmopathy, around 55 stable hyperthyroidism) was enrolled. For independent validation, a separate cohort was made up of around 19 hyperthyroidism patients plus 17 patients who later progressed from hyperthyroidism to ophthalmopathy. In over 5 hyperthyroidism patients, the T-cell repertoire of thyroid tissue was compared with the T-cell repertoire of blood. To tell Graves' ophthalmopathy apart from Graves' hyperthyroidism, and to predict which patients would progress to ophthalmopathy, the study relied on TCR beta repertoire signatures. Points the paper makes about the study in general: In validation, the model predicted ophthalmopathy progression with over 60% sensitivity and roughly 72% specificity; some 13 predicted patients were CT-confirmed with GO in a median of 6.5 months. No statistical method was used to predetermine the sample size, and group allocation was not hidden from the investigators. Most expanded thyroid clonotypes with a frequency above 0.001 also appeared in blood, which suggests that blood repertoires may reflect the immune response in the thyroid. Ophthalmopathy was separated from stable hyperthyroidism by the 13-signature model with just under 90% sensitivity and roughly 82% specificity in cross-validation and with 80%/75% in the test set.

This clonotype was found many times. Its antigen remains undetermined. No base-level quality is on record; no much larger clone is a single base apart. TCR beta CDR3 regions were amplified from RNA transcripts for repertoire sequencing. HTBI primers and the Qiagen OneStep RT-PCR kit were used in a first-round RT-PCR, which was followed by a second-round multiplex PCR, size selection and purification. Libraries were sequenced on an Illumina HiSeq2000 using paired-end 100 bp reads. Per the source publication's procedure: SOAPnuke was used for read processing, and reads with adapters, uncalled bases, a mean Phred below 15, or no exact constant-primer or identifier match were discarded. COPE v1.2.5 was used to merge the high-quality paired reads. Each unique nucleotide sequence was defined as a clonotype, and clonotypes were aligned to IMGT TRB V, D and J references with MiTCR v1.1. Only V-J combinations with frequency above 0.0001 were analysed, covering more than 99% of repertoires. For each V-J combination, a TCR clonal expansion and chaos score was defined as the ratio of F50 clonal expansion to chaos observed in the TCRdist matrix. Welch's t-statistics and random forest were used to reduce the features to 10 to 15 V-J combinations, which were then used as input to a naive Bayes classifier. The similarity between thyroid and blood repertoires was quantified using the Morisita-Horn index. In-frame beta chains were kept once TCRdb had trimmed the public reads at Q25 with fastp and called clones with MiXCR. All rows with the same CDR3 protein become a single entry with the most common DNA and genes. The authors' filters were not applied to this entry. In this sample the table shows about 1.1 million distinct CDR3 sequences, about 38% of which occur a single time. 11% of the sample rests with the top ten.

Trimming removed 6 bases from V and 0 bases from J, leaving 15 bases between the germline ends. From the germline V gene, CDR1 is SNHLY and CDR2 is FYNNEI. From cysteine to phenylalanine, the CDR3 is 17 amino acids long. Just the 51-base CDR3 DNA is kept, in frame starting at base 1. The hyperthyroidism patients were 18 to 65 years old and newly diagnosed, with a disease duration of less than 2 months. Patients were excluded if they had other autoimmune diseases, uncontrolled infections, pregnancy or lactation. Diagnosis was based on clinical symptoms, serum thyroxine, TRAb, thyroid ultrasound and orbital computed tomography. Total RNA was extracted with Trizol reagent and quality-checked on an Agilent 2100 Bioanalyzer.

The chain links TRBV2 with TRBJ1-6; D gene: possibly TRBD1, on 6 matching bases. The TCR was taken from an adult man with Graves' hyperthyroidism. Input material: peripheral blood or thyroid tissue (not recorded which). The sequenced DNA: TGTGCCAGCAGAGACTCAGGGGACCTCTCCTATAATTCACCCCTCCACTTT. Translated, this gives CASRDSGDLSYNSPLHF.